A single sample gave rise to the 16 T cell receptor beta chains below, sequenced in a study of blood T cells in healthy people across ages (dated by TCRdb to the mid-2010s). Libraries came from 5' RACE. Sequenced using an Illumina HiSeq 2500. A second PCR of roughly 6 to 12 cycles was run with a J-beta primer mix and a sample-barcoded 5' primer. The public sequencing data were trimmed at Q25 with fastp and processed into clonotypes with MiXCR by TCRdb, which kept only in-frame beta chains. Here each entry gathers all rows of one CDR3 protein and keeps the most common genes and DNA. This sample comprises over 750,000 distinct CDR3 sequences, about 25% of them detected only once. The ten largest make up 9.4% of the sample. These data were also filed under a second study, of T cells of mothers and their children.

Source material: blood. These TCRs come from a boy aged 5-17 years in good health.

The table lists this clonotype with a few counts. The chain links TRBV5-1 to TRBJ2-5; D possibly corresponds to TRBD2 (6 bases). Germline V CDR1 and CDR2: SGHRS, YFSETQ. The V and J ends lost 5 bases and 5 bases respectively, with 16 bases between them. This CDR3 has 14 residues. CDR3 sequence: CASRRGEELETQYF. In DNA form, the CDR3 reads TGCGCCAGCAGACGCGGGGAGGAATTGGAGACCCAGTACTTC.

This clonotype was detected a few times. The chain employs TRBV7-9 and TRBJ2-7, with TRBD2 as a possible D gene (6 bases). Trimming stripped 4 bases from V and 3 bases from J, with 16 bases between. The CDR3 extends over 15 amino acids. Germline CDR1 SEHNR, CDR2 FQNEAQ (reference sequence). CDR3 protein: CASSSALAVNYEQYF. The CDR3, as DNA: TGTGCCAGCAGCTCCGCATTAGCGGTTAACTACGAGCAGTACTTC.

The sample holds a few counts of this clonotype. The J gene is TRBJ1-1, the V gene TRBV7-9; no firm D call. Germline V CDR1 and CDR2: SEHNR, FQNEAQ (reference sequence). This CDR3 spans 15 amino acids. Trimming removed 3 bases at V and 10 bases at J, with 21 bases between. The CDR3 DNA is TGTGCCAGCAGCTTTTTCCAAGGCAACGAAATCGGAGCTTTCTTT. Its translation is CASSFFQGNEIGAFF.

This clonotype has only a few counts. The chain combines TRBV2 with TRBJ2-5; D assignment may be TRBD1 or TRBD2 (5 bases each). The V gene lost 6 bases and the J gene lost 3 bases, with 11 bases spanning the gap. The length of the CDR3 is 13 residues. Germline CDR1 reads SNHLY; CDR2 reads FYNNEI. In nucleotides, the CDR3 is TGTGCCAGCAGCGGGGACCCTAAAGAGACCCAGTACTTC. Its translation: CASSGDPKETQYF.

There are a few counts of this clonotype. The chain combines TRBV5-8 with TRBJ1-1; no reliable D call. V was trimmed by 2 bases and J by 4 bases, leaving 3 bases between them. Germline CDR1 reads SGHTS; CDR2 reads YDEGEE. The CDR3 loop spans 11 amino acids. The CDR3 loop reads CASSFFTEAFF. The CDR3 DNA reads as TGTGCCAGCAGCTTTTTCACTGAAGCTTTCTTT.

This clonotype occurred a few times. The chain joins TRBV27 to TRBJ2-1; D is ambiguous. Germline V lookup: CDR1 MNHEY, CDR2 SMNVEV (reference sequence). V was trimmed by 6 bases and J by 10 bases, leaving 22 bases between them. The CDR3 is 15 amino acids. The CDR3 protein is CASSPASDLAWEQFF. The CDR3 DNA reads as TGTGCCAGCAGCCCTGCTTCCGACTTGGCGTGGGAGCAGTTCTTC.

There are a few counts of this clonotype. The gene calls are TRBV12-3 or TRBV12-4 and TRBJ1-5; unclear D gene. V was pared by 3 bases and J by 3 bases, with 9 bases between. CDR3 length: 14 residues. In DNA, the CDR3 is TGTGCCAGCAGTTTTTGGGGTGACAATCAGCCCCAGCATTTT. Translation gives CASSFWGDNQPQHF.

The chain uses TRBV29-1 and TRBJ2-1; weak D call: TRBD1 (6 bases). This CDR3 contains 11 residues. The ends were cut back, 7 bases at V and 6 bases at J, with 10 bases in the middle. Germline loops: CDR1 SQVTM, CDR2 ANQGSEA. In DNA form, the CDR3 reads TGCAGCGCGACCAGGGGCAATGAGCAGTTCTTC. It specifies CSATRGNEQFF.

CDR3 sequence: CASSLTGGPYEKLFF. CDR3 in DNA: TGTGCCAGCAGTTTAACGGGGGGCCCATATGAAAAACTGTTTTTT. The genes are TRBV12-3 or TRBV12-4 and TRBJ1-4; the D gene is possibly TRBD1 (6 bases). The V gene lost 2 bases and the J gene lost 6 bases, with 13 bases spanning the gap. The CDR3 is made up of 15 amino acids.

In its sample, this clonotype was seen many times. The gene calls are TRBV12-3 or TRBV12-4 and TRBJ2-7; the D gene could be TRBD1 or TRBD2 (5 bases each). The CDR3 loop spans 12 amino acids. The CDR3 loop is CAQTGPNYEQYF. DNA of the CDR3: TGTGCACAAACGGGACCAAACTACGAGCAGTACTTC.

The gene calls are TRBV20-1 and TRBJ2-7, with TRBD2 matching over 9 bases. The CDR3 is 13 residues long. Germline values: CDR1 DFQATT, CDR2 SNEGSKA (reference sequence). Trimming took 3 bases from V and 2 from J; bases not matched to a gene: 2. CDR3 region: CSASLAGTYEQYF. In DNA, the CDR3 is TGCAGTGCTAGCCTAGCGGGAACCTACGAGCAGTACTTC.

This chain joins TRBV6-2 or TRBV6-3 and TRBJ2-1, with TRBD2 matching over 16 bases. Germline V gene data show CDR1 as MNHEY and CDR2 as SVGEGT. The CDR3 consists of 16 residues. The J segment lost 8 bases and the V segment lost 6 bases, leaving 7 bases of the junction unmatched. The CDR3 DNA reads as TGTGCCAGCAGGCCGGGACTAGCGGGGGGGAATTATGAGCAGTTCTTC. Its protein product is CASRPGLAGGNYEQFF.

This clonotype was counted only a few times. The chain links TRBV12-5 to TRBJ2-3; TRBD1 is a possible D gene (6 bases). There are 16 residues in the CDR3. Per germline, CDR1 LGHNT and CDR2 FRNRAP. Trimming took off 2 bases at V and 3 bases at J, with 15 bases between the two ends. The CDR3 protein is CASGLRDIRPTDTQYF. The CDR3 bases are TGTGCTAGTGGTTTGCGGGACATTAGGCCTACAGATACGCAGTATTTT.

This clonotype was observed a few times. V and J are TRBV6-4 and TRBJ2-5; TRBD1 agrees at 10 bases. The J call may be incorrect, as the DNA end agrees better with TRBJ2-7. The CDR3 is 15 amino acids. The germline CDR1 and CDR2 sequences are MRHNA and SNTAGT. This CDR3 reads CASRDGQGGTYEQYF. Here the CDR3 DNA reads TGTGCCAGCAGGGATGGACAGGGGGGGACATACGAGCAGTACTTC.

This clonotype has more than one count but fewer than ten. The chain uses TRBV6-5 and TRBJ2-7; D could derive from TRBD1 or TRBD2 (5 bases each). CDR1 MNHEY and CDR2 SVGAGI come from the germline V gene. This CDR3 has 14 amino acids. Trimming took 4 bases from V and 2 from J, leaving 12 bases between them. The CDR3 sequence: CASSSRDAAYEQYF. For the CDR3, the DNA is TGTGCCAGCAGTTCCCGGGACGCAGCCTACGAGCAGTACTTC.

This clonotype was picked up a small number of times. The CDR3 region has the DNA TGCAGCGTTGAGGCCGATTCCTACAATGAGCAGTTCTTC. Its translation is CSVEADSYNEQFF. The chain joins TRBV29-1 to TRBJ2-1; no reliable D call. Germline V gives CDR1 SQVTM, CDR2 ANQGSEA. V lost 3 bases to trimming and J lost 1 base, with 7 bases between them. CDR3 size: 13 residues.